These 14 T cell receptor beta chains came from one sample sequenced in a study of technical replicates of blood from a handful of donors. Clones were sequenced by immunoSEQ multiplex PCR, and TCRdb holds only the in-frame ones, with some missing. Altogether over 75,000 clones are present, approximately 97% being singletons, with the ten largest covering roughly 0.3%. The source material was T cells isolated from PBMCs. All receptors derive from a human donor in good health.

This clone has just one count. The CDR3: CAIYFERQAASSNQPQHF. The CDR3 nucleotides read TGTGCCATCTACTTTGAGAGACAGGCGGCTAGTAGCAATCAGCCCCAGCATTTT. The chain links TRBV10-3 to TRBJ1-5; possibly TRBD1 for D (6 bases). Germline CDR1 is ENHRY and CDR2 is SYGVKD. Trimming cost V 8 bases and J 0 bases, with 23 bases left between them. The CDR3 length is 18 residues.

The chain links TRBV15 to TRBJ1-3, with D unresolved. CDR3 size: 15 residues. V was clipped by 1 base and J by 4 bases, with 11 bases between them. Germline V gives CDR1 LNHNV, CDR2 YYDKDF (reference sequence). CDR3 region: CATSRVWLWGNTIYF. CDR3 in DNA: TGTGCCACCAGCAGAGTCTGGCTGTGGGGAAACACCATATATTTT.

The rearrangement uses TRBV6-1 and TRBJ2-3; no reliable D call. Trimming took 2 bases from V and 2 from J, leaving 8 bases between them. The CDR3 consists of 14 residues. Germline assignment: CDR1 MNHNS and CDR2 SASEGT. CDR3 loop: CASSELYSTDTQYF. The CDR3 DNA is TGTGCCAGCAGTGAACTATATTCCACAGATACGCAGTATTTT.

This chain joins TRBV4-1 and TRBJ2-7; no reliable D call. Germline lookup yields CDR1 MGHRA and CDR2 YSYEKL. Trimming stripped 1 base from V and 5 bases from J, with 15 bases between. This CDR3 comprises 15 residues. The CDR3, as DNA: TGCGCCAGCAGCCAAGCTTATGGGCCCAAGGACGAGCAGTACTTC. This sequence encodes CASSQAYGPKDEQYF.

V gene TRBV6-5 combines with J gene TRBJ1-2; D may be TRBD1 (6 bases). CDR3 length equals 14 residues. The germline V and J ends were trimmed by 0 bases and 4 bases, with 9 bases remaining between them. Germline V gene lookup returns CDR1 MNHEY and CDR2 SVGAGI. This CDR3 reads CASSYSGHLYGYTF. The CDR3 DNA reads as TGTGCCAGCAGTTACTCGGGACACCTCTATGGCTACACCTTC.

For this clone: At one end, the junction sequence differs from germline, possibly due to a read error. The genes are TRBV6-5 and TRBJ2-7; 8 bases are a match to TRBD1. Germline CDR1 and CDR2: MNHEY and SVGAGI. The length of the CDR3 is 12 residues. The CDR3, as DNA: TGTGCCAGCAGTGGGACAGGCGCCTATTTTAACTTC. It encodes CASSGTGAYFNF.

The V call is TRBV6-6, the J call TRBJ2-5, with no clear D. The germline V gene has CDR1 MNHNY and CDR2 SVGAGI (reference sequence). The V end lost 7 bases, the J end lost 1 base, and 13 bases lay between the germline ends. There are 14 residues in the CDR3. The CDR3 sequence is CASTGPYSQETQYF. The CDR3 coding sequence is TGTGCCAGCACCGGCCCATACAGCCAAGAGACCCAGTACTTC.

This clone was found once. The chain recombines TRBV5-6 with TRBJ1-1; TRBD1 is a possible D gene (6 bases). Germline-derived CDR1 and CDR2 are SGHDT and YYEEEE. The V and J ends lost 4 bases and 0 bases respectively, with 16 bases between them. This CDR3 has 16 residues. In DNA, the CDR3 is TGTGCCAGCAGCACCCAAACGACAGGTCTGAACACTGAAGCTTTCTTT. This translates into CASSTQTTGLNTEAFF.

This chain links TRBV6-1 with TRBJ2-7; the match to TRBD2 covers 9 bases. The germline V gene encodes CDR1 MNHNS and CDR2 SASEGT. Trimming took 0 bases from V and 6 from J; bases not matched to a gene: 9. The CDR3 covers 16 residues. CDR3 in amino acids: CASSEALSGRTSEQYF. DNA for the CDR3: TGTGCCAGCAGTGAAGCACTCAGCGGGAGGACCAGCGAGCAGTACTTC.

The CDR3 DNA reads as TGTGCCAGCGGGGGACAGGGGGTAACCTACGAGCAGTACTTC. Translation: CASGGQGVTYEQYF. The chain carries TRBV7-9 and TRBJ2-7; 11 bases are shared with TRBD1. J lost 2 bases, V lost 8 bases, and 5 bases had no gene match. The germline gives CDR1 SEHNR, CDR2 FQNEAQ (reference sequence). The CDR3 contains 14 residues. Combining the CDR3 with reference TRBV7-9 and TRBJ2-7 gives the whole variable domain DTGVSQNPRHKITKRGQNVTFRCDPISEHNRLYWYRQTLGQGPEFLTYFQNEAQLEKSRLLSDRFSAERPKGSFSTLEIQRTEQGDSAMYLCASGGQGVTYEQYFGPGTRLTVT.

This rearrangement joins TRBV7-2 to TRBJ1-3, with D unresolved. Between the trimmed V and J ends, which lost 2 bases and 4 bases, there was a span of 18 bases. The V gene's germline CDR1 is SGHTA and CDR2 FQGNSA. This CDR3 has 17 amino acids. CDR3: CASSLSSSRGYGNTIYF. The CDR3 bases are TGTGCCAGCAGCTTAAGCTCTTCGAGAGGGTACGGAAACACCATATATTTT.

With regard to this clone: At one end the junction does not follow the germline gene, possibly because of a read error. The chain couples TRBV4-1 to TRBJ2-1; D may be TRBD2 (5 bases). Germline V gene lookup returns CDR1 MGHRA and CDR2 YSYEKL. This CDR3 has 18 amino acids. The CDR3 DNA reads TGCGCCAGCAGCCAAACCGGCGCGTTTTCGGACTCCCACAATGAGCAGTTCTTC. Its protein product is CASSQTGAFSDSHNEQFF.

This CDR3 reads CASGRGTGELFF. CDR3 nucleotide sequence: TGTGCCAGCGGGAGGGGGACCGGGGAGCTGTTTTTT. This chain connects TRBV9 to TRBJ2-2; D may be TRBD2 (7 bases). V shed 7 bases and J shed 5 bases, with 9 bases lying between them. The CDR3 is 12 amino acids. The germline V gene has CDR1 SGDLS and CDR2 YYNGEE. Full variable domain (outside the CDR3, taken from reference TRBV9 and TRBJ2-2): DSGVTQTPKHLITATGQRVTLRCSPRSGDLSVYWYQQSLDQGLQFLIQYYNGEERAKGNILERFSAQQFPDLHSELNLSSLELGDSALYFCASGRGTGELFFGEGSRLTVL.

The rearrangement joins TRBV9 to TRBJ1-4, with TRBD1 as a possible D gene (6 bases). Germline V gene lookup returns CDR1 SGDLS and CDR2 YYNGEE. V lost 3 bases and J 10 bases, leaving 16 bases between the germline ends. This CDR3 region has 14 residues. DNA for the CDR3: TGTGCCAGCAGCGCCACAGGGTGGGAGGGAAAACTGTTTTTT. Translating gives CASSATGWEGKLFF. The full variable domain, in which reference TRBV9 and TRBJ1-4 provide the parts outside the CDR3, is DSGVTQTPKHLITATGQRVTLRCSPRSGDLSVYWYQQSLDQGLQFLIQYYNGEERAKGNILERFSAQQFPDLHSELNLSSLELGDSALYFCASSATGWEGKLFFGSGTQLSVL.